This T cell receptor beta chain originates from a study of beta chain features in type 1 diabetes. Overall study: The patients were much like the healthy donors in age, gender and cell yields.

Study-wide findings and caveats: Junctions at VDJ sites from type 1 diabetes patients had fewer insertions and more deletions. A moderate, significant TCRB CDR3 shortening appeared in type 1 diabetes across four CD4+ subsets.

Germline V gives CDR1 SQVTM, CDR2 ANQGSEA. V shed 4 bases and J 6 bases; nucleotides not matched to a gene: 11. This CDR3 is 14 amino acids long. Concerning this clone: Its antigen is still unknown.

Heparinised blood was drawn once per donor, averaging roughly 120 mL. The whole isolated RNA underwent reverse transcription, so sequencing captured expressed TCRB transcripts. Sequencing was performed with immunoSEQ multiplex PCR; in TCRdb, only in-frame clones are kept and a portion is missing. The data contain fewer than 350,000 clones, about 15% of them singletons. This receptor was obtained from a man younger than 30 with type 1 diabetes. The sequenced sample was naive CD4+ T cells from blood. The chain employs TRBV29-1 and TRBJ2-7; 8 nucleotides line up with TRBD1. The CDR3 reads CSVGETGAPGEQYF. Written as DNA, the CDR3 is TGCAGCGTTGGGGAGACAGGGGCCCCCGGCGAGCAGTACTTC.